These 17 T cell receptor beta chains share one sample of origin, sequenced in a study of CD8+CD57+ T cells in acquired aplastic anemia. The template used for profiling TCR beta VDJ and CDR3 was genomic DNA. TCRdb recomputed calls from the reads with MiXCR, one row per CDR3 protein. This sample has about 270,000 distinct CDR3 sequences, with roughly 82% found just once. The sequenced patients had an expansion of CD8+CD57+ cells seen by flow cytometry. The sequencing sample was made of sorted CD4+, CD8+, or CD8+CD57+ T cells (not recorded which) from PBMCs. The receptor set was obtained from a human donor with aplastic anemia.

This chain's CDR3 is CSGGTAGGGYNEQFF. The CDR3 coding sequence is TGCAGCGGTGGAACGGCGGGCGGAGGCTACAATGAGCAGTTCTTC. This sequence joins TRBV29-1 and TRBJ2-1; tentative D call: TRBD2 (5 bases). Germline V lookup: CDR1 SQVTM, CDR2 ANQGSEA. Between the trimmed V and J ends, which lost 7 bases and 3 bases, there was a span of 19 bases. This CDR3 is 15 amino acids long.

This clonotype occurred once. The junction differs from germline at one of its ends, possibly a read error. V usage is TRBV2 and J usage is TRBJ2-1; D is tentatively TRBD1 or TRBD2 (6 bases each). Germline loops: CDR1 SNHLY, CDR2 FYNNEI. The CDR3 consists of 16 residues. CDR3 in amino acids: CASGDGGTDTQDYGPF. CDR3 nucleotide sequence: TGTGCCAGCGGGGACGGGGGCACAGATACGCAGGATTATGGGCCATTC.

Comment on this clonotype: One end of the junction does not line up with germline, which may come from a read error. V usage is TRBV15 and J usage is TRBJ2-3; D tentatively fits TRBD1 or TRBD2 (5 bases each). The CDR3 extends over 14 amino acids. Germline CDR1 is LNHNV and CDR2 is YYDKDF (reference sequence). CDR3 coding DNA: TGTGCCACCAGCGGGGACGCCGGCAAAGAGACGCAGTATTTC. Protein product: CATSGDAGKETQYF.

The chain couples TRBV7-3 to TRBJ2-3; D is perhaps TRBD1 (7 bases). Trimming left V 5 bases short and J 4 bases short, with 16 bases between. The CDR3 sequence is 15 residues long. The V gene's germline CDR1 is SGHTA and CDR2 FQGTGA. As DNA, the CDR3 is TGTGCCAGCAGCGCAGGGGGGACCTGGGCAGATACGCAGTATTTT. It is translated as CASSAGGTWADTQYF.

This clonotype has more than one count but fewer than ten. This sequence joins TRBV2 and TRBJ2-7, with 7 bases fitting TRBD1. With V trimmed by 11 bases and J by 0 bases, 10 bases remained unmatched. Germline V CDR1 and CDR2: SNHLY, FYNNEI. The CDR3 totals 14 residues. The CDR3 loop is CAGAPDRVSYEQYF. CDR3 nucleotides: TGTGCCGGCGCCCCCGACAGGGTCTCCTACGAGCAGTACTTC. The whole variable domain, filled in from reference TRBV2 and TRBJ2-7, reads EPEVTQTPSHQVTQMGQEVILRCVPISNHLYFYWYRQILGQKVEFLVSFYNNEISEKSEIFDDQFSVERPDGSNFTLKIRSTKLEDSAMYFCAGAPDRVSYEQYFGPGTRLTVT.

The chain employs TRBV15 and TRBJ2-7; D may match TRBD1 or TRBD2 (5 bases each). The germline gives CDR1 LNHNV, CDR2 YYDKDF (reference sequence). V lost 7 bases and J lost 10, with 23 bases in between. This CDR3 has 14 residues. CDR3 amino acids: CATTGRGLAYNQYF. CDR3 coding DNA: TGTGCCACCACCGGCCGGGGCCTAGCCTACAACCAGTACTTC.

CDR3 coding DNA: TGTGCCAGCAGTGGTGGGGGGAACGATGAGCAGTTCTTC. Protein sequence: CASSGGGNDEQFF. J is TRBJ2-1 and V is TRBV9; maybe TRBD2 (6 bases). Between the trimmed V and J ends, which lost 5 bases and 8 bases, there was a span of 14 bases. The germline V gene has CDR1 SGDLS and CDR2 YYNGEE. The CDR3 runs to 13 residues.

The V gene is TRBV7-9, the J gene TRBJ2-1, with TRBD1 matching 8 bases. V dropped 1 base and J dropped 13; count of bases not matched to a gene: 15. Germline V gives CDR1 SEHNR, CDR2 FQNEAQ (reference sequence). The CDR3 length is 16 residues. CDR3 in amino acids: CASSLELTGDTEAQFF. The CDR3, as DNA: TGTGCCAGCAGCTTAGAACTGACAGGGGACACTGAAGCTCAGTTCTTC.

Notes on this clonotype: One end of the junction varies from germline; a read error may be responsible. The chain links TRBV11-1 to TRBJ2-3; D unresolved. Germline V gives CDR1 SGHAT, CDR2 FQDESV (reference sequence). CDR3 size: 14 residues. The CDR3 reads CASSLALGPDTRYF. CDR3 bases: TGTGCCAGCAGCTTAGCGCTGGGTCCCGATACGCGGTATTTT.

The chain has TRBV9 and TRBJ1-2, with D tentatively TRBD1 (6 bases). V dropped 2 bases and J dropped 10 bases, with 21 bases sitting between them. The germline V gene has CDR1 SGDLS and CDR2 YYNGEE. The CDR3 has 15 amino acids. The CDR3 loop reads CASSVGGGAGGNYTF. CDR3 nucleotide sequence: TGTGCCAGCAGCGTGGGGGGGGGCGCCGGCGGAAACTACACCTTC.

This clonotype has only a few counts. The chain employs TRBV11-3 and TRBJ2-7, with 7 bases that match TRBD1. V was pared by 0 bases and J by 1 base, with 12 bases of the junction left unmatched. The length of the CDR3 is 18 residues. Germline V gene data show CDR1 as SGHNT and CDR2 as YENEEA. CDR3 coding DNA: TGTGCCAGCAGCTTAGATCTAGAAGGGACAGCCCTTTCCTACGAGCAGTACGTC. Protein product: CASSLDLEGTALSYEQYV.

This clonotype was detected a few times. The chain links TRBV7-9 to TRBJ1-1; D gene uncertain. V lost 3 bases to trimming and J lost 0 bases, with 5 bases between them. The CDR3 sequence is 13 residues long. Germline values: CDR1 SEHNR, CDR2 FQNEAQ (reference sequence). The CDR3 DNA follows: TGTGCCAGCAGCTTCCCGGTGAACACTGAAGCTTTCTTT. This sequence encodes CASSFPVNTEAFF.

The chain joins TRBV9 to TRBJ1-2; perhaps TRBD1 as D (5 bases). The ends were cut back, 7 bases at V and 5 bases at J, with 24 bases in the middle. The CDR3 has 16 residues. Germline V CDR1 and CDR2: SGDLS, YYNGEE. The DNA of the CDR3 is TGTGCCAGCGGAGTGGATAGGGACGGTCTCGTATATGGCTACACCTTC. It codes for CASGVDRDGLVYGYTF. The full variable domain, its missing parts supplied by reference TRBV9 and TRBJ1-2, is DSGVTQTPKHLITATGQRVTLRCSPRSGDLSVYWYQQSLDQGLQFLIQYYNGEERAKGNILERFSAQQFPDLHSELNLSSLELGDSALYFCASGVDRDGLVYGYTFGSGTRLTVV.

This clonotype was counted between two and nine times. It is likely a read error, because the conserved phenylalanine at the end of the CDR3 is missing. No DNA is shown, since the ends of the CDR3 on it are uncertain; the CDR3 is the one TCRdb lists. The chain combines TRBV7-8 with TRBJ2-3; the table calls TRBD1, which could not be checked here. Germline V gives CDR1 SGHVS, CDR2 FQNEAQ. The CDR3 region is 13 residues in length, termini included. The CDR3 here is CASSLAGAPNTQY.

Points on this clonotype: One end of the junction is discordant with germline, which a read error may explain. This chain uses TRBV7-6 with TRBJ1-2, with D unclear. The CDR3 extends over 15 amino acids. Looked up from germline, CDR1 is SGHVS and CDR2 is FNYEAQ. The DNA for the CDR3 is TGTGCCAGCACCCTGGGTAGGGTGTCGTACTATGCCTACACCTTC. It is translated as CASTLGRVSYYAYTF.

In its sample, this clonotype was seen a few times. This sequence joins TRBV5-4 and TRBJ1-1; D may be TRBD1 (5 bases). The length of the CDR3 is 15 residues. V was clipped by 4 bases and J by 1 base, with 14 bases between them. Germline CDR1 reads SGHNT; CDR2 reads YYREEE (reference sequence). Written as DNA, the CDR3 is TGTGCCAGCAGCAGGGGTACAGCAGGGAACACTGAAGCTTTCTTT. It translates to CASSRGTAGNTEAFF.

This clonotype was observed a single time. Relative to the germline gene, one junction end is altered; a read error may explain this. J is TRBJ2-3 and V is TRBV9; D not resolved. The CDR3 has 13 amino acids. Germline V gene data show CDR1 as SGDLS and CDR2 as YYNGEE. CDR3 sequence: CASSVGAAEKHFF. The CDR3 DNA reads TGTGCCAGCAGCGTAGGGGCAGCTGAGAAGCATTTTTTT.